This TCR beta chain was recorded in a study of cytomegalovirus exposure and HLA in healthy donors. The validation cohort, a group of around 120 subjects, included the donors and was separate from the approximately 680-subject first cohort. TCRdb's copy holds only in-frame clones and misses some; the assay was immunoSEQ multiplex PCR. The table includes 150,000 to 200,000 clones, 85% detected once. The TCR comes from a young man in good health and CMV-seropositive. The sequenced sample consisted of PBMCs.

CDR3 nucleotide sequence: TGTGCCAGCAGCCTCACAGGGGTGCGAGAGACCCAGTACTTC. Amino acid sequence: CASSLTGVRETQYF. V gene TRBV5-4 combines with J gene TRBJ2-5; 7 bases line up with TRBD1. The J segment lost 4 bases and the V segment lost 4 bases, leaving 7 bases of the junction unmatched. Germline V CDR1 and CDR2: SGHNT, YYREEE (reference sequence). This CDR3 spans 14 amino acids. Full variable domain (remainder filled in from reference TRBV5-4 and TRBJ2-5): ETGVTQSPTHLIKTRGQQVTLRCSSQSGHNTVSWYQQALGQGPQFIFQYYREEENGRGNFPPRFSGLQFPNYSSELNVNALELDDSALYLCASSLTGVRETQYFGPGTRLLVL.